This is a list of T cell receptor beta chains from one sample in a study of blood T cell repertoires in COVID-19. Generated by immunoSEQ multiplex PCR, the TCRdb table keeps only in-frame clones and is missing some. The profile shows about 40,000 clones, 75% to 90% of them singletons. The source material was peripheral blood. Receptor source: a human donor in a cohort sampled during active COVID-19. The CDR3 runs from the conserved cysteine through the conserved F or W. Fields, in order: D gene, clone size, J gene, V gene, CDR3 DNA, CDR3 protein. A D gene is named only where the DNA matches it firmly. Rows give clone size only sometimes, using once, few, many, or a class for an expanded clone.

D: NA
size: NA
J: TRBJ2-1
V: TRBV12-3/TRBV12-4
DNA: TGTGCCAGCAGTTCTACCACTAGCCGTTATTATTTCTTC
CDR3: CASSSTTSRYYFF

D: TRBD1
size: NA
J: TRBJ2-5
V: TRBV7-2
DNA: TGTGCCAGCAGCCTGGACAGGGGTGAGACCCAGTACTTC
CDR3: CASSLDRGETQYF

D: NA
size: NA
J: TRBJ2-7
V: TRBV7-6
DNA: TGTGCCAGCAGCTTAGCCCAGACTACAGCCTACGAGCAGTACTTC
CDR3: CASSLAQTTAYEQYF

D: NA
size: NA
J: TRBJ1-2
V: TRBV24-1
DNA: TGTGCCACCTCCACAGGCCCTAACTATGGCTACACCTTC
CDR3: CATSTGPNYGYTF

D: TRBD1
size: NA
J: TRBJ2-3
V: TRBV19
DNA: TGTGCCAGTAGTGCGGACAGGGAAGATACGCAGTATTTT
CDR3: CASSADREDTQYF

D: NA
size: NA
J: TRBJ2-1
V: TRBV7-8
DNA: TGTGCCAGCAGTCCCCAGGGCAATGAGCAGTTCTTC
CDR3: CASSPQGNEQFF

D: NA
size: NA
J: TRBJ1-2
V: TRBV6-4
DNA: TGTGCCAGCAGGGGAACCGACGTCCTTACCGGGACTAACTATGGCTACACCTTC
CDR3: CASRGTDVLTGTNYGYTF

D: TRBD1
size: few
J: TRBJ1-1
V: TRBV5-1
DNA: TGCGCCAGCGGCACAGGGGGACTGAACACTGAAGCTTTCTTT
CDR3: CASGTGGLNTEAFF

D: TRBD1
size: NA
J: TRBJ2-7
V: TRBV11-2
DNA: TGTGCCAGCAGCTTTTCGTCAGGGGGCGCGTACGAGCAGTACTTC
CDR3: CASSFSSGGAYEQYF

D: TRBD1
size: once
J: TRBJ1-5
V: TRBV28
DNA: TGTGCCAGCAAAACAGGGGGCCGGTATCAGCCCCAGCATTTT
CDR3: CASKTGGRYQPQHF

D: NA
size: NA
J: TRBJ1-6
V: TRBV6-1
DNA: TGTGCCAGCAGGGAAGACAGGACAAATTCACCCCTCCACTTT
CDR3: CASREDRTNSPLHF

D: TRBD1
size: NA
J: TRBJ1-1
V: TRBV28
DNA: TGTGCCAGCAGTCGTCCCGGGACAGGGATCACTGAAGCTTTCTTT
CDR3: CASSRPGTGITEAFF

D: TRBD1
size: NA
J: TRBJ1-1
V: TRBV7-2
DNA: TGTGCCAGCAGACCCAGACAGGGGGCAGGAACTGAAGCTTTCTTT
CDR3: CASRPRQGAGTEAFF

D: TRBD1
size: NA
J: TRBJ1-1
V: TRBV11-1
DNA: TGTGCCAGCAGCTTAGCTGGCCAGGGGGGCATGAACACTGAAGCTTTCTTT
CDR3: CASSLAGQGGMNTEAFF

D: NA
size: NA
J: TRBJ2-5
V: TRBV7-2
DNA: TGTGCCAGCAGCCCGACGTACGGGGAGACCCAGTACTTC
CDR3: CASSPTYGETQYF

D: NA
size: NA
J: TRBJ1-1
V: TRBV2
DNA: TGTGCCAGCAGTAATACAAGGGGGAACACTGAAGCTTTCTTT
CDR3: CASSNTRGNTEAFF

D: TRBD2
size: NA
J: TRBJ2-1
V: TRBV29-1
DNA: TGCAGCGTTGCACAGACTAGCGGGAACAACAATGAGCAGTTCTTC
CDR3: CSVAQTSGNNNEQFF

D: TRBD1
size: NA
J: TRBJ1-2
V: TRBV4-1
DNA: TGCGCCAGCAGCCAAGTGGGACAGGGAGATGGCTACACCTTC
CDR3: CASSQVGQGDGYTF

D: NA
size: NA
J: TRBJ2-3
V: TRBV2
DNA: TGTGCCAGCAGTCCCACGGGAGATACGCAGTATTTT
CDR3: CASSPTGDTQYF

D: NA
size: NA
J: TRBJ2-4
V: TRBV7-9
DNA: TGTGCCAGCAGCTTAGTTCCGGGGAAAAACATTCAGTACTTC
CDR3: CASSLVPGKNIQYF

D: TRBD2
size: NA
J: TRBJ2-2
V: TRBV9
DNA: TGTGCCAGCAGCGTGAGCGGGATCACCGGGGAGCTGTTTTTT
CDR3: CASSVSGITGELFF

D: TRBD1
size: NA
J: TRBJ2-1
V: TRBV2
DNA: TGTGCCAGCAACCCGGGACAGGGGTCGTACAATGAGCAGTTCTTC
CDR3: CASNPGQGSYNEQFF

D: NA
size: NA
J: TRBJ1-2
V: TRBV15
DNA: TGTGCCACCAGCAGAGATCATGAGGCCGCTGGGGGCGGCTACACCTTC
CDR3: CATSRDHEAAGGGYTF

D: NA
size: NA
J: TRBJ1-6
V: TRBV5-4
DNA: TGTGCCAGCAGCCTTACAGGATCCTATAATTCACCCCTCCACTTT
CDR3: CASSLTGSYNSPLHF

D: NA
size: NA
J: TRBJ1-1
V: TRBV19
DNA: TGTGCCAGTATTGGGACTCGGGGGGACACTGAAGCTTTCTTT
CDR3: CASIGTRGDTEAFF

D: NA
size: NA
J: TRBJ2-1
V: TRBV11-2
DNA: TGTGCCAGCAGACAGGGCGGGAGCTCCTACAATGAGCAGTTCTTC
CDR3: CASRQGGSSYNEQFF

D: NA
size: NA
J: TRBJ1-3
V: TRBV19
DNA: TGTGCCAGTAGTACAGGTTGGACTGGAAACACCATATATTTT
CDR3: CASSTGWTGNTIYF

D: TRBD2
size: NA
J: TRBJ2-7
V: TRBV3-1/TRBV3-2
DNA: TGTGCCAGCAGGACTAGCGGGAACAACGAGCAGTACTTC
CDR3: CASRTSGNNEQYF

D: NA
size: few
J: TRBJ1-1
V: TRBV10-3
DNA: TGTGCCATCAGCCGAGACGGCAGGGGAAGCACTGAAGCTTTCTTT
CDR3: CAISRDGRGSTEAFF

D: NA
size: NA
J: TRBJ1-2
V: TRBV28
DNA: TGTGCCAGCAGACCCCCTCCTCCAGGGAACTATGGCTACACCTTC
CDR3: CASRPPPPGNYGYTF

D: NA
size: once
J: TRBJ2-1
V: TRBV12-5
DNA: TGTGCTAGTGGTTTGGTATCCGGTAACTACAATGAGCAGTTCTTC
CDR3: CASGLVSGNYNEQFF

D: NA
size: NA
J: TRBJ2-3
V: TRBV5-4
DNA: TGTGCCAGCAGCCGACGGGAGTTAAGCACAGATACGCAGTATTTT
CDR3: CASSRRELSTDTQYF

D: TRBD1
size: once
J: TRBJ2-2
V: TRBV5-4
DNA: TGTGCCAGCAGCTTGGACAGGGGAGAGGGAAGGACCGGGGAGCTGTTTTTT
CDR3: CASSLDRGEGRTGELFF

D: NA
size: NA
J: TRBJ2-5
V: TRBV5-1
DNA: TGCGCCAGCAGCTCACAGTGGGAGACCCAGTACTTC
CDR3: CASSSQWETQYF

D: TRBD2
size: NA
J: TRBJ2-7
V: TRBV25-1
DNA: TGTGCCAGCAGCCGACTAGCGGCCCCCTACGAGCAGTACTTC
CDR3: CASSRLAAPYEQYF

D: NA
size: NA
J: TRBJ1-1
V: TRBV7-8
DNA: TGTGCCAGCAGCTCAGCAGGGAGTCCGAACACTGAAGCTTTCTTT
CDR3: CASSSAGSPNTEAFF

D: TRBD1
size: NA
J: TRBJ1-2
V: TRBV6-2/TRBV6-3
DNA: TGTGCCAGCAGTTCCGGGACAGGGGCGAACTATGGCTACACCTTC
CDR3: CASSSGTGANYGYTF

D: TRBD1
size: NA
J: TRBJ1-2
V: TRBV4-3
DNA: TGCGCCAGCAGCCAAGATGTCGGACAGGGGCATGGCTACACCTTC
CDR3: CASSQDVGQGHGYTF

D: NA
size: once
J: TRBJ2-1
V: TRBV11-2
DNA: TGTGCCAGCAGCTCTTTAAACAATGAGCAGTTCTTC
CDR3: CASSSLNNEQFF

D: NA
size: few
J: TRBJ1-4
V: TRBV6-5
DNA: TGTGCCAGCAGCCCCGCGGGGCGCGGTGAAAAACTGTTTTTT
CDR3: CASSPAGRGEKLFF

D: NA
size: NA
J: TRBJ2-1
V: TRBV9
DNA: TGTGCCAGCAGCCCTACTAGCTTCGCCTACAATGAGCAGTTCTTC
CDR3: CASSPTSFAYNEQFF

D: TRBD2
size: NA
J: TRBJ2-5
V: TRBV30
DNA: TGTGCCTGGACTGCCAATAGCGGGGCCCTCGAGGGGACCCAGTACTTC
CDR3: CAWTANSGALEGTQYF

D: TRBD1
size: NA
J: TRBJ1-5
V: TRBV28
DNA: TGTGCCAGCAGTGTCATTGGACAGGGTAATCAGCCCCAGCATTTT
CDR3: CASSVIGQGNQPQHF

D: NA
size: NA
J: TRBJ2-3
V: TRBV27
DNA: TGTGCCAGCAGTGCTTTGACAGGCCACCACACAGATACGCAGTATTTT
CDR3: CASSALTGHHTDTQYF

D: NA
size: NA
J: TRBJ2-1
V: TRBV11-2
DNA: TGTGCCAGCAGCTCTGACCTAGCCAATGAGCAGTTCTTC
CDR3: CASSSDLANEQFF

D: NA
size: NA
J: TRBJ2-2
V: TRBV7-9
DNA: TGTCATTCCTCGCCACTGAACACCGGGGAGCTGTTTTTT
CDR3: CHSSPLNTGELFF

D: TRBD1
size: NA
J: TRBJ1-2
V: TRBV5-6
DNA: TGTGCCAGCAGCCTGTTCCGGGACAGGTCATCATTATGGTATGGCTACACCTTC
CDR3: CASSLFRDRSSLWYGYTF

D: NA
size: NA
J: TRBJ2-5
V: TRBV4-3
DNA: TGCGCCAGCAGCCAGCAAATAAATCCGGGACTGGGGGAGACCCAGTACTTC
CDR3: CASSQQINPGLGETQYF

D: NA
size: NA
J: TRBJ1-5
V: TRBV3-1/TRBV3-2
DNA: TGTGCCAGCAGCCAAGATCTCGACTTTAATCAGCCCCAGCATTTT
CDR3: CASSQDLDFNQPQHF

D: TRBD1
size: NA
J: TRBJ1-3
V: TRBV7-2
DNA: TGTGCCAGCAGCTCGAAGGGGACAGGAGGTGGAAACACCATATATTTT
CDR3: CASSSKGTGGGNTIYF

D: TRBD1
size: once
J: TRBJ2-1
V: TRBV19
DNA: TGTGCCAGTAGTTTCAGCGACAGGGCCTTATACAATGAGCAGTTCTTC
CDR3: CASSFSDRALYNEQFF

D: NA
size: NA
J: TRBJ1-2
V: TRBV11-2
DNA: TGTGCCAGCAGCTTAGAGCAGGGACTTACCCCCTACTACACCTTC
CDR3: CASSLEQGLTPYYTF

D: TRBD2
size: NA
J: TRBJ2-2
V: TRBV5-1
DNA: TGCGCCAGCAGCCGGGGACTAGCGGGGAACACCGGGGAGCTGTTTTTT
CDR3: CASSRGLAGNTGELFF

D: NA
size: NA
J: TRBJ2-7
V: TRBV4-3
DNA: TGCGCCAGCAGCCAAGGGTTGGGGGCCAACTACGAGCAGTACTTC
CDR3: CASSQGLGANYEQYF

D: NA
size: few
J: TRBJ1-5
V: TRBV3-1/TRBV3-2
DNA: TGTGCCAGCAGCCCGGTGGGACTGACCAATCAGCCCCAGCATTTT
CDR3: CASSPVGLTNQPQHF

D: NA
size: NA
J: TRBJ1-1
V: TRBV19
DNA: TGTGCCAGTAGTGCCCTCGGGTACACTGAAGCTTTCTTT
CDR3: CASSALGYTEAFF

D: NA
size: NA
J: TRBJ2-5
V: TRBV5-1
DNA: TGCGCCAGCAGCTTGGGGTCCGGGACTCCCTTAGAGACCCAGTACTTC
CDR3: CASSLGSGTPLETQYF

D: TRBD1
size: once
J: TRBJ1-2
V: TRBV28
DNA: TGTGCCAGCAGTTCGACAGGGTCCGGCTACACCTTC
CDR3: CASSSTGSGYTF

D: NA
size: once
J: TRBJ2-7
V: TRBV9
DNA: TGTGCCAGCAGCGTAGGTCCGAGCTCCTACGAGCAGTACTTC
CDR3: CASSVGPSSYEQYF